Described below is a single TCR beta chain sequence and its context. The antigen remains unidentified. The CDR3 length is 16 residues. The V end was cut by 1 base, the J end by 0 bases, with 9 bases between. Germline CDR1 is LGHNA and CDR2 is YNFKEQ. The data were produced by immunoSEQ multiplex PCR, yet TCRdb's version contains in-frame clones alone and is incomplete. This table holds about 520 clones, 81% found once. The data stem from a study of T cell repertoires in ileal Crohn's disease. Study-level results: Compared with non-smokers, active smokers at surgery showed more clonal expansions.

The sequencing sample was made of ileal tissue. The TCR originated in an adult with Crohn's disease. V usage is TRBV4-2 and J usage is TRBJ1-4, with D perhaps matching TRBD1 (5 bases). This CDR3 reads CASSQGAGSTNEKLFF. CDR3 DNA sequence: TGTGCCAGCAGCCAAGGGGCAGGGTCAACTAATGAAAAACTGTTTTTT.